These 19 T cell receptor beta chains came from one sample sequenced in a study of regulatory T cells in long-lasting Graves disease. Library construction for TCR beta used iRepertoire HTBI primers and Arm-PCR of CDR3 regions. MiXCR, run by TCRdb on the multiplex PCR reads, gives a single entry per CDR3 protein. Among about 660,000 distinct CDR3 sequences, around 30% were seen once, and the ten largest hold roughly 40%. The sample's time point: persistent/refractory GD, antithyroid drugs over 5 years with positive TRAb. The TCR library was made from RNA extracted from PBMCs. Sequencing used peripheral blood mononuclear cells (PBMCs), obtained when the disease was refractory, from a patient treated with antithyroid drugs. Receptor source: a female donor with Graves disease.

This clonotype has only a few counts. This chain connects TRBV29-1 to TRBJ1-1; D is possibly TRBD1 (6 bases). Germline-derived CDR1 and CDR2 are SQVTM and ANQGSEA. V lost 0 bases to trimming and J lost 7 bases, with 12 bases between them. This CDR3 region has 13 residues. Here the CDR3 DNA reads TGCAGCGTTGAAGAGGGCAGGGGTAGTGAAGCTTTCTTT. Its protein product is CSVEEGRGSEAFF.

With regard to this clonotype: Here the CDR3 omits its conserved ending phenylalanine or tryptophan, so a read error is the likely source. This rearrangement joins TRBV6-2 or TRBV6-3 to TRBJ2-7, with 8 positions matching TRBD2. CDR1 is MNHEY and CDR2 is SVGEGT in the germline V gene. The CDR3 is 18 residues long. V was clipped by 0 bases and J by 0 bases; unmatched bases: 10. CDR3: CASSYSSLASGSSYEQYL. The CDR3 region has the DNA TGTGCCAGCAGTTACTCGAGTCTAGCTAGCGGGTCCTCCTACGAGCAGTACCTC.

A few counts support this clonotype. This chain joins TRBV5-1 and TRBJ2-5; no definite D call. V lost 0 bases, J lost 2 bases, and 11 bases lay in between. Germline V gene data show CDR1 as SGHRS and CDR2 as YFSETQ. The CDR3 is 15 amino acids. The CDR3 coding sequence is TGCGCCAGCAGCTTGGCCGTTAATCATCAAGAGACCCAGTACTTC. Translated: CASSLAVNHQETQYF.

This clonotype was counted a few times. This rearrangement joins TRBV20-1 to TRBJ1-1; D is ambiguous. From germline, CDR1 is DFQATT and CDR2 SNEGSKA (reference sequence). Trimming took 7 bases from V and 4 from J, leaving 13 bases between them. The CDR3 is made up of 12 amino acids. CDR3 amino acids: CSVPLGTTEAFF. CDR3 nucleotide sequence: TGCAGTGTCCCACTTGGAACCACTGAAGCTTTCTTT.

There are a few counts of this clonotype. The chain recombines TRBV6-5 with TRBJ1-4, with no clear D. V was clipped by 0 bases and J by 6 bases, with 8 bases between them. Germline CDR1 and CDR2: MNHEY and SVGAGI. This CDR3 region has 14 residues. DNA of the CDR3: TGTGCCAGCAGTTACTCGAGTAGGGATGAAAAACTGTTTTTT. Its protein product is CASSYSSRDEKLFF.

This clonotype was counted at least ten times. This sequence joins TRBV28 and TRBJ1-2; D possibly corresponds to TRBD1 (6 bases). Deletions cut 8 bases from V and 4 bases from J, with 20 bases between. Germline CDR1 reads MDHEN; CDR2 reads SYDVKM. The CDR3 covers 15 residues. DNA for the CDR3: TGTGCCAGCTACAGTTTACGGGGGGCACCCTATGGCTACACCTTC. Protein product: CASYSLRGAPYGYTF.

For the CDR3, the DNA is TGTGCCAGCAGTCCTAGCGGGAGGATAAATGAGCAGTTCTTC. It yields the protein CASSPSGRINEQFF. This chain joins TRBV25-1 and TRBJ2-1, with 11 positions matching TRBD2. CDR1 and CDR2 (germline): MGHDK, SYGVNS. CDR3 length: 14 amino acids. V was clipped by 5 bases and J by 7 bases; unmatched bases: 4.

This clonotype has just a few counts. The chain couples TRBV13 to TRBJ1-2; D is undetermined. CDR1 and CDR2 from the germline V gene are PRHDT and FYEKMQ (reference sequence). The CDR3 covers 10 residues. V lost 5 bases, J lost 3 bases, and 1 base lay in between. The CDR3 DNA sequence: TGTGCCAGCAGCCACTATGGCTACACCTTC. It yields the protein CASSHYGYTF. Variable domain in full (rest from reference TRBV13 and TRBJ1-2): AAGVIQSPRHLIKEKRETATLKCYPIPRHDTVYWYQQGPGQDPQFLISFYEKMQSDKGSIPDRFSAQQFSDYHSELNMSSLELGDSALYFCASSHYGYTFGSGTRLTVV.

The chain joins TRBV12-3 or TRBV12-4 to TRBJ2-1; 10 bases line up with TRBD2. The CDR3 contains 14 residues. V lost 5 bases, J lost 8 bases, and 6 bases stayed unmatched. Written as DNA, the CDR3 is TGTGCCAGCAGTCCTAGCGGGAGAGGCGATGAGCAGTTCTTC. Translation gives CASSPSGRGDEQFF.

The rearrangement uses TRBV6-1 and TRBJ2-5; D gene ambiguous. CDR1 is MNHNS and CDR2 is SASEGT in the germline V gene. Trimming cost V 5 bases and J 5 bases, with 12 bases left between them. The CDR3 sequence is 13 residues long. CDR3 DNA sequence: TGTGCCAGCAGTCAACCAGGACGGGAGACCCAGTACTTC. It encodes CASSQPGRETQYF.

This clonotype was recorded a few times. V and J are TRBV28 and TRBJ1-5; TRBD1 might be the D (6 bases). In germline, CDR1 is MDHEN, CDR2 SYDVKM. CDR3 length equals 13 residues. Trimming stripped 7 bases from V and 4 bases from J, with 11 bases between. The CDR3 region has the DNA TGTGCCAGCAATCTACAGGGTAATCAGCCCCAGCATTTT. Its protein product is CASNLQGNQPQHF.

As regards this clonotype: The junction differs from germline at one of its ends, possibly a read error. This chain joins TRBV10-3 and TRBJ1-2; 9 nucleotides line up with TRBD1. CDR1 ENHRY and CDR2 SYGVKD come from the germline V gene. The CDR3 runs to 13 residues. This CDR3 is CAISPGTGSDWNF. In DNA form, the CDR3 reads TGTGCCATCAGCCCCGGGACAGGGAGCGATTGGAACTTC.

This clonotype showed up many times. V gene TRBV20-1 combines with J gene TRBJ1-2; 7 bases fit TRBD1. Germline CDR1 reads DFQATT; CDR2 reads SNEGSKA (reference sequence). The CDR3 contains 15 residues. The trim removed 6 bases at V and 6 bases at J, leaving 16 bases unmatched. The CDR3 nucleotides read TGCAGTGCCGCACATGGTGGGCAGGGGGGCGATGGCTACACCTTC. This codes for CSAAHGGQGGDGYTF.

The gene calls are TRBV5-1 and TRBJ1-1; 9 nucleotides align to TRBD1. Germline loops: CDR1 SGHRS, CDR2 YFSETQ. The trim removed 6 bases at V and 4 bases at J, leaving 7 bases unmatched. The CDR3 consists of 14 residues. The CDR3 is CASNLGDRATEAFF. The CDR3 bases are TGCGCCAGCAATTTAGGGGACAGGGCCACTGAAGCTTTCTTT.

About this clonotype itself: Sequence at one end of the junction differs from germline and may be a read error. The chain recombines TRBV7-9 with TRBJ2-7; 9 nucleotides align to TRBD1. Germline CDR1 and CDR2: SEHNR and FQNEAQ (reference sequence). The CDR3 consists of 14 residues. CDR3 residues: CASSWDRETYERYF. CDR3 coding DNA: TGTGCCAGCAGCTGGGACAGGGAGACCTACGAGCGGTACTTC.

The CDR3 nucleotides are TGTGCCAGCAGCATTAGGGGAGTAGCGGGAAATTTCTACGAGCAGTACTTC. Protein product: CASSIRGVAGNFYEQYF. The V call is TRBV7-2, the J call TRBJ2-7; 8 nucleotides line up with TRBD2. After removal of 5 bases from V and 3 bases from J, the junction contained 15 bases not matched to a gene. CDR1 is SGHTA, CDR2 FQGNSA, per germline. There are 17 residues in the CDR3.

This clonotype has ten or more counts. The V gene is TRBV2, the J gene TRBJ1-4; 8 bases are shared with TRBD1. V lost 7 bases, J lost 2 bases, and 6 bases stayed unmatched. Per the germline V gene, CDR1 is SNHLY and CDR2 is FYNNEI. This CDR3 comprises 15 residues. This CDR3 is CASTKRTGTNEKLFF. The CDR3 region has the DNA TGTGCCAGCACCAAGAGGACAGGGACTAATGAAAAACTGTTTTTT.

This clonotype showed up just a few times. The chain uses TRBV15 and TRBJ2-7; the D gene is possibly TRBD2 (5 bases). V was trimmed by 5 bases and J by 1 base, leaving 12 bases between them. Germline lookup yields CDR1 LNHNV and CDR2 YYDKDF (reference sequence). This CDR3 is 14 amino acids long. In DNA, the CDR3 is TGTGCCACCAGCCCGGCGGGCCAATCCTACGAGCAGTACTTC. Amino acids: CATSPAGQSYEQYF.

The chain couples TRBV5-6 to TRBJ2-5, with D unclear. With 4 bases removed from V and 3 bases from J, the gap between germline ends came to 10 bases. CDR1 and CDR2 (germline): SGHDT, YYEEEE. This CDR3 has 13 residues. CDR3 protein: CASSMAIEETQYF. In DNA, the CDR3 is TGTGCCAGCAGCATGGCCATTGAAGAGACCCAGTACTTC.